These T cell receptor beta chains were read from a single sample in a study of blood T cell repertoires in COVID-19. Using immunoSEQ multiplex PCR, the repertoire was profiled, and TCRdb retains in-frame clones only, with some absent. The sample consists of roughly 150,000 clones, about four fifths of them appearing once. The sample consisted of PBMCs or T cells enriched from blood (not recorded which). Source of these receptors: a woman aged 18-29 years who had been exposed to COVID-19. Both conserved end residues are part of each CDR3. Each record gives: clone size, J gene, V gene, D gene, CDR3 protein. D genes are given only for firm matches. Not all rows give a size; the values are once, few, many and, for expanded clones, a class.

clone_size: -
j_call: TRBJ1-6
v_call: TRBV28
d_call: -
cdr3_aa: CASTRTQNNSPLHF

clone_size: -
j_call: TRBJ2-2
v_call: TRBV5-1
d_call: TRBD1
cdr3_aa: CASSLGQGIGELFF

clone_size: -
j_call: TRBJ1-1
v_call: TRBV4-1
d_call: -
cdr3_aa: CASSLSGNTEAFF

clone_size: -
j_call: TRBJ2-3
v_call: TRBV9
d_call: TRBD2
cdr3_aa: CASSASIAGDIDTQYF

clone_size: -
j_call: TRBJ2-5
v_call: TRBV4-1
d_call: TRBD2
cdr3_aa: CASSQVGGAETQYF

clone_size: -
j_call: TRBJ2-7
v_call: TRBV6-5
d_call: TRBD1
cdr3_aa: CASMWGQGAEEQYF

clone_size: -
j_call: TRBJ1-3
v_call: TRBV19
d_call: -
cdr3_aa: CASKDTSSGNTIYF

clone_size: -
j_call: TRBJ1-1
v_call: TRBV11-1
d_call: -
cdr3_aa: CASSLGTEAFF

clone_size: once
j_call: TRBJ2-3
v_call: TRBV29-1
d_call: -
cdr3_aa: CSVEGLAGTSTDTQYF

clone_size: -
j_call: TRBJ2-1
v_call: TRBV7-9
d_call: TRBD2
cdr3_aa: CASSSFSGRAGNEQFF

clone_size: -
j_call: TRBJ2-5
v_call: TRBV7-9
d_call: -
cdr3_aa: CASSHYARHGEETQYF

clone_size: once
j_call: TRBJ2-5
v_call: TRBV7-8
d_call: -
cdr3_aa: CASSPPARQQETQYF

clone_size: -
j_call: TRBJ2-7
v_call: TRBV28
d_call: TRBD1
cdr3_aa: CASSPPGQGFHEQYF

clone_size: -
j_call: TRBJ1-4
v_call: TRBV4-1
d_call: TRBD1
cdr3_aa: CASSQEEGTGFEKLFF

clone_size: -
j_call: TRBJ1-5
v_call: TRBV18
d_call: TRBD1
cdr3_aa: CASSQQGAGSNQPQHF

clone_size: few
j_call: TRBJ1-5
v_call: TRBV7-9
d_call: -
cdr3_aa: CASSLVPMMGRRNQPQHF

clone_size: -
j_call: TRBJ1-5
v_call: TRBV19
d_call: -
cdr3_aa: CATHQGLRGNQPQHF

clone_size: -
j_call: TRBJ2-1
v_call: TRBV6-5
d_call: TRBD2
cdr3_aa: CASSYGSGNGYNEQFF

clone_size: -
j_call: TRBJ2-1
v_call: TRBV15
d_call: -
cdr3_aa: CATSRRTSSYNEQFF

clone_size: -
j_call: TRBJ2-1
v_call: TRBV5-4
d_call: TRBD1
cdr3_aa: CASSSTWDSARDEQFF

clone_size: -
j_call: TRBJ1-1
v_call: TRBV2
d_call: -
cdr3_aa: CASSGRSDEAFF

clone_size: -
j_call: TRBJ1-6
v_call: TRBV30
d_call: TRBD1
cdr3_aa: CALKTKGADNSPLHF

clone_size: -
j_call: TRBJ1-2
v_call: TRBV24-1
d_call: -
cdr3_aa: CATSDSVGFSGYTF

clone_size: -
j_call: TRBJ2-2
v_call: TRBV7-3
d_call: -
cdr3_aa: CASSMTMTGELFF

clone_size: -
j_call: TRBJ2-7
v_call: TRBV30
d_call: -
cdr3_aa: CASSGFTYEQYF

clone_size: -
j_call: TRBJ1-4
v_call: TRBV27
d_call: -
cdr3_aa: CASSLSLAVGGEKLFF

clone_size: -
j_call: TRBJ1-2
v_call: TRBV19
d_call: TRBD1
cdr3_aa: CASSTPTGGNYGYTF

clone_size: -
j_call: TRBJ2-1
v_call: TRBV18
d_call: TRBD2
cdr3_aa: CASSPITSGNPVF

clone_size: -
j_call: TRBJ1-2
v_call: TRBV6-4
d_call: TRBD1
cdr3_aa: CASRAGQGYGYTF

clone_size: -
j_call: TRBJ2-3
v_call: TRBV4-1
d_call: TRBD2
cdr3_aa: CASSQVGVGGLAGSRDTQYF

clone_size: few
j_call: TRBJ1-5
v_call: TRBV6-5
d_call: TRBD1
cdr3_aa: CATWDRGTLGPQHF

clone_size: many
j_call: TRBJ2-7
v_call: TRBV28
d_call: -
cdr3_aa: CASSSGRGPSYEQYF

clone_size: -
j_call: TRBJ2-7
v_call: TRBV3-1/TRBV3-2
d_call: -
cdr3_aa: CASSQDGGARYEQYF

clone_size: -
j_call: TRBJ2-1
v_call: TRBV24-1
d_call: TRBD2
cdr3_aa: CATSDLSGRADNEQFF

clone_size: -
j_call: TRBJ2-3
v_call: TRBV5-4
d_call: TRBD2
cdr3_aa: CASSAGTSGRRDTQYF

clone_size: -
j_call: TRBJ1-2
v_call: TRBV25-1
d_call: -
cdr3_aa: CASSERLYGYTF

clone_size: -
j_call: TRBJ2-3
v_call: TRBV28
d_call: TRBD2
cdr3_aa: CASSLSTSGRNF

clone_size: -
j_call: TRBJ1-1
v_call: TRBV19
d_call: -
cdr3_aa: CASSWTSRGLNTEAFF

clone_size: -
j_call: TRBJ2-1
v_call: TRBV11-3
d_call: TRBD1
cdr3_aa: CASSKVGTVDNEQFF

clone_size: -
j_call: TRBJ1-1
v_call: TRBV4-1
d_call: -
cdr3_aa: CASSQDYRGTEAFF

clone_size: -
j_call: TRBJ1-6
v_call: TRBV6-6
d_call: TRBD1
cdr3_aa: CASSSQQGAGSPLHF

clone_size: -
j_call: TRBJ1-2
v_call: TRBV28
d_call: -
cdr3_aa: CASSLTDANYGYTF

clone_size: -
j_call: TRBJ2-1
v_call: TRBV6-6
d_call: TRBD1
cdr3_aa: CASSTRTGDNEQFF

clone_size: -
j_call: TRBJ1-1
v_call: TRBV27
d_call: -
cdr3_aa: CASSQGGAGNTEAFF

clone_size: -
j_call: TRBJ2-1
v_call: TRBV14
d_call: -
cdr3_aa: CASSRLGSYNEQFF

clone_size: -
j_call: TRBJ1-2
v_call: TRBV6-2/TRBV6-3
d_call: -
cdr3_aa: CASSYSTVHGYTF

clone_size: -
j_call: TRBJ1-1
v_call: TRBV28
d_call: TRBD1
cdr3_aa: CATDRGTGVSNTEAFF

clone_size: -
j_call: TRBJ2-1
v_call: TRBV7-9
d_call: -
cdr3_aa: CASSLMVTTHNEQFF

clone_size: once
j_call: TRBJ1-2
v_call: TRBV19
d_call: TRBD1
cdr3_aa: CAGRDRVGYTF

clone_size: -
j_call: TRBJ2-4
v_call: TRBV29-1
d_call: -
cdr3_aa: CSPQRHEAKNIQYF